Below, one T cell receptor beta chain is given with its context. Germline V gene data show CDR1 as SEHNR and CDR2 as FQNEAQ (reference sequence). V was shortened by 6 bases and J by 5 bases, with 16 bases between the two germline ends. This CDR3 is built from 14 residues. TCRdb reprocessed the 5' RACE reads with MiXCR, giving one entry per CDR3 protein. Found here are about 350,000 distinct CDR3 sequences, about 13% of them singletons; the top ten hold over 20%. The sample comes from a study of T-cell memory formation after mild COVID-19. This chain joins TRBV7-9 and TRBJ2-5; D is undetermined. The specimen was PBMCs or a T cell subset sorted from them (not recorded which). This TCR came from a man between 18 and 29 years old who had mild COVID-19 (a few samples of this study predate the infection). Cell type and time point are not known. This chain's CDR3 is CASRSPLNWETQYF. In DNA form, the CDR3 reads TGTGCCAGCAGGTCCCCCTTAAACTGGGAGACCCAGTACTTC.